What follows are 19 T cell receptor beta chains derived from one specimen sequenced in a study of response to subunit inactivated influenza vaccine (dated by TCRdb to 2017 to 2018). Library preparation used RT-PCR. Sequencing took place on an Illumina HiSeq 2500. TCRdb cleaned the public reads at Q25 with fastp, built clones with MiXCR and kept in-frame beta chains. Every entry covers one CDR3 protein and lists the most common genes and DNA from its rows. This sample lists 530,000 or so distinct CDR3 sequences; 12% were detected once. The ten largest account for 10% to 13% of the sample. The input for sequencing was PBMCs from blood, taken on the day of vaccination. The source of these receptors is a middle-aged man who received an inactivated influenza vaccine. Donor details come from another sample of the same person, matched by shared clones.

The CDR3 nucleotides are TGTGCCAGCTCACCCGACAGAGGGGGAGGTGCGCAGTATTTT. Its protein product is CASSPDRGGGAQYF. The rearrangement links TRBV18 to TRBJ2-3; the D gene could be TRBD1 or TRBD2 (6 bases each). V was pared by 3 bases and J by 10 bases, with 17 bases between. The CDR3 has 14 residues. The germline gives CDR1 KGHSH, CDR2 LQKENI.

This clonotype showed up many times. The chain joins TRBV21-1 to TRBJ2-7. TRBV21-1 is a documented pseudogene. CDR3 length: 12 amino acids. The CDR3 sequence: CASSRVGCEQYF. CDR3 in DNA: TGTGCCAGCAGCCGAGTGGGGTGCGAGCAGTACTTC.

This clonotype was seen a handful of times. The gene calls are TRBV2 and TRBJ1-3; the D gene is possibly TRBD1 (5 bases). The CDR3 totals 16 residues. Germline V CDR1 and CDR2: SNHLY, FYNNEI. Trimming pared 6 bases from V and 4 bases from J, leaving 19 bases between. The CDR3 region has the DNA TGTGCCAGCAGGAGACAGTTCGGGGGTTTCGGAAACACCATATATTTT. Translated, it gives CASRRQFGGFGNTIYF.

This clonotype was recorded at least ten times. The genes are TRBV2 and TRBJ2-1; 7 nucleotides line up with TRBD2. Germline V gene data show CDR1 as SNHLY and CDR2 as FYNNEI. The CDR3 is 15 amino acids. With V trimmed by 5 bases and J by 8 bases, 12 bases remained unmatched. CDR3 nucleotide sequence: TGTGCCAGCAGTCTAGGCGGGAGTAATAGGGATGAGCAGTTCTTC. Translating gives CASSLGGSNRDEQFF.

V gene TRBV20-1 combines with J gene TRBJ1-4; possibly TRBD1 for D (6 bases). CDR3 length: 11 amino acids. Trimming took 6 bases from V and 8 from J, leaving 10 bases between them. Germline V lookup: CDR1 DFQATT, CDR2 SNEGSKA (reference sequence). In DNA form, the CDR3 reads TGCAGTGCGACCAGGGGAGAAAAACTGTTTTTT. It codes for CSATRGEKLFF.

This clonotype was counted at least ten times. The chain recombines TRBV29-1 with TRBJ2-1; 15 nucleotides match TRBD2. Germline V CDR1 and CDR2: SQVTM, ANQGSEA. The CDR3 loop spans 16 amino acids. The J segment lost 1 base and the V segment lost 6 bases, leaving 4 bases of the junction unmatched. The CDR3 sequence is CSVGLAGGHSYNEQFF. In DNA, the CDR3 is TGCAGCGTCGGACTAGCGGGGGGGCATTCCTACAATGAGCAGTTCTTC.

In its sample, this clonotype was seen a few times. This chain uses TRBV15 with TRBJ2-7, with 8 bases fitting TRBD1. Germline V gives CDR1 LNHNV, CDR2 YYDKDF (reference sequence). V lost 0 bases and J lost 2; bases outside the gene matches: 6. This CDR3 region has 16 residues. The chain's CDR3 is CATSRDLGQGAYEQYF. For the CDR3, the DNA is TGTGCCACCAGCAGAGATCTTGGACAGGGAGCCTACGAGCAGTACTTC.

The chain has TRBV4-2 and TRBJ2-3; 14 bases align to TRBD2. Germline V gene data show CDR1 as LGHNA and CDR2 as YNFKEQ. Trimming took 3 bases from V and 4 from J; bases not matched to a gene: 6. The CDR3 totals 17 residues. This CDR3 is CASSQIGTSGGADTQYF. The DNA for the CDR3 is TGTGCCAGCAGCCAGATAGGGACTAGCGGGGGAGCAGATACGCAGTATTTT.

The chain combines TRBV20-1 with TRBJ2-7; TRBD1 aligns across 12 bases. In germline, CDR1 is DFQATT, CDR2 SNEGSKA (reference sequence). CDR3 length equals 15 residues. V trimming: 3 bases; J trimming: 0 bases; junction bases outside the gene matches: 3. The CDR3: CSASGDRGPSYEQYF. CDR3 in DNA: TGCAGTGCTAGTGGGGACAGGGGGCCCTCCTACGAGCAGTACTTC.

The chain carries TRBV19 and TRBJ2-3; TRBD1 agrees at 9 bases. J gave up 4 bases and V 6 bases, and 8 bases lay outside the gene matches. CDR3 length: 15 residues. In germline, CDR1 is LNHDA, CDR2 SQIVND (reference sequence). Here the CDR3 reads CASRDPGQGADTQYF. CDR3 sequence (DNA): TGTGCCAGTAGAGACCCGGGACAGGGTGCAGATACGCAGTATTTT.

The chain combines TRBV19 with TRBJ2-2; D might be TRBD1 (5 bases). CDR1 is LNHDA and CDR2 is SQIVND in the germline V gene (reference sequence). V lost 2 bases, J lost 9 bases, and 16 bases lay in between. The length of the CDR3 is 15 residues. CDR3 protein: CASSIQGHTTWELFF. The CDR3 coding sequence is TGTGCCAGTAGTATACAAGGACATACTACCTGGGAGCTGTTTTTT.

At least ten counts were recorded for this clonotype. The chain carries TRBV18 and TRBJ2-6, with no clear D. This CDR3 region has 15 residues. Germline CDR1 is KGHSH and CDR2 is LQKENI. V dropped 2 bases and J dropped 1 base, with 6 bases sitting between them. In DNA form, the CDR3 reads TGTGCCAGCTCACCAAGGGCATCTGGGGCCAACGTCCTGACTTTC. Amino acid sequence: CASSPRASGANVLTF. Full variable domain (missing parts from reference TRBV18 and TRBJ2-6): NAGVMQNPRHLVRRRGQEARLRCSPMKGHSHVYWYRQLPEEGLKFMVYLQKENIIDESGMPKERFSAEFPKEGPSILRIQQVVRGDSAAYFCASSPRASGANVLTFGAGSRLTVL.

Many counts were recorded for this clonotype. This chain uses TRBV6-1 with TRBJ2-1; D is unresolved. Germline CDR1 and CDR2: MNHNS and SASEGT. The CDR3 runs 16 residues. Trimming shortened V by 4 bases and J by 1 base, and 14 bases separated the two germline ends. The CDR3 protein is CASSVSADPSYNEQFF. CDR3 DNA sequence: TGTGCCAGCAGTGTAAGTGCGGATCCTTCCTACAATGAGCAGTTCTTC.

This chain connects TRBV20-1 to TRBJ2-3; TRBD2 matches at 7 bases. Germline V gene sequence: CDR1 DFQATT, CDR2 SNEGSKA (reference sequence). V shed 3 bases and J 1 base; nucleotides not matched to a gene: 10. The CDR3 is 16 amino acids. The CDR3 sequence is CSASSAGLAGTDTQYF. The CDR3 bases are TGCAGTGCTAGTAGCGCCGGGCTAGCGGGCACAGATACGCAGTATTTT.

This chain links TRBV20-1 with TRBJ2-3, with 7 bases identical to TRBD2. The CDR3 contains 13 residues. V was clipped by 3 bases and J by 10 bases; unmatched bases: 10. The V gene's germline CDR1 is DFQATT and CDR2 SNEGSKA (reference sequence). Here the CDR3 DNA reads TGCAGTGCTAGTCGCCCCGGACTAGGCTCGCAGTATTTT. Translated, it gives CSASRPGLGSQYF.

This clonotype showed up many times. The gene calls are TRBV28 and TRBJ1-1; TRBD1 matches 7 bases. CDR1 is MDHEN and CDR2 is SYDVKM in the germline V gene. V lost 2 bases and J lost 0; bases outside the gene matches: 0. This CDR3 region has 14 residues. CDR3 loop: CASSLDRVNTEAFF. As DNA, the CDR3 is TGTGCCAGCAGTTTAGACAGGGTGAACACTGAAGCTTTCTTT.

V and J are TRBV6-1 and TRBJ2-1; the match to TRBD2 covers 11 bases. The CDR3 is made up of 15 amino acids. The germline V gene has CDR1 MNHNS and CDR2 SASEGT. The V segment lost 5 bases and the J segment 12 bases; nucleotides outside the gene matches: 12. CDR3 region: CASSRVGTSGQRQFF. The CDR3 coding sequence is TGTGCCAGCAGTAGGGTTGGGACTAGCGGTCAGAGGCAGTTCTTC.

This clonotype has just a few counts. The chain's CDR3 is CASSQALGRGATQYF. The CDR3, as DNA: TGTGCCAGCAGCCAAGCGTTAGGCCGGGGTGCGACTCAGTACTTC. The V gene is TRBV3-1, the J gene TRBJ2-4, with D maybe TRBD2 (5 bases). The CDR3 loop spans 15 amino acids. Per germline, CDR1 LGHDT and CDR2 YNNKEL (reference sequence). V lost 1 base, J lost 12 bases, and 19 bases lay in between.

This chain connects TRBV29-1 to TRBJ2-7; tentatively, D is TRBD1 or TRBD2 (5 bases each). The CDR3 contains 14 residues. Deletions cut 4 bases from V and 3 bases from J, with 16 bases between. Germline assignment: CDR1 SQVTM and CDR2 ANQGSEA. CDR3 in amino acids: CSVVRDASYYEQYF. Written as DNA, the CDR3 is TGCAGCGTTGTACGGGACGCCTCATACTACGAGCAGTACTTC.